This is a list of T cell receptor beta chains from one sample in a study of beta chain features in type 1 diabetes. Sequenced by immunoSEQ multiplex PCR; TCRdb stores in-frame clones only, minus some. Among about 260,000 clones listed, roughly 22% were seen once. Sequencing was performed on naive CD4+ T cells from blood. These TCRs come from a woman in her forties with type 1 diabetes. Both conserved end residues are trimmed from each CDR3. The size of a clone is reported for some rows only, either as once, few or many, or as a class for expanded clones.

clone_size	j_call	v_call	cdr3_aa
.	TRBJ2-1	TRBV20-1	SARSDEQF
.	TRBJ2-7	TRBV28	ASSVDRGLSYEQY
few	TRBJ2-1	TRBV27	ASSLSHGGGNEQF
.	TRBJ2-2	TRBV28	ASTVENTGELF
.	TRBJ1-5	TRBV2	ASSGRQGGQPQH
.	TRBJ2-7	TRBV5-4	ASSLASSYEQY
.	TRBJ2-7	TRBV6-5	ASSRRTSGTEQY
.	TRBJ1-2	TRBV29-1	SVVGGRGDYGYT
.	TRBJ2-7	TRBV7-2	ASSLWQGNEQY
few	TRBJ2-7	TRBV14	ASSLTGGYYEQY